A selection of T cell receptor beta chains follows, all from one sample in a study. TCRdb used MiXCR to reprocess the 5' RACE reads, holding one entry per CDR3 protein. The sample yields about 57,000 distinct CDR3 sequences, more than 25% seen once. Sequencing was performed on tumor-infiltrating memory CD4+ T cells sorted from the breast tumor. These TCRs come from a female donor with breast cancer. Each CDR3 is given with its conserved first and last residue. D genes are given only for firm matches.

CDR3aa | j_gene | d_gene | v_gene
CAISEAGNYGYTF | TRBJ1-2 | . | TRBV10-3
CASSLAKQSDGYTF | TRBJ1-2 | . | TRBV18
CASSLGPRSLGYTF | TRBJ1-2 | . | TRBV7-9
CSARAGQGSPHEQYF | TRBJ2-7 | TRBD1 | TRBV20-1
CASSLAGTGGLGELFF | TRBJ2-2 | TRBD1 | TRBV5-6
CASEPNSGQTYEQYF | TRBJ2-7 | . | TRBV6-5
CSVGRGGDIDEQYF | TRBJ2-7 | . | TRBV29-1
CASSPDGRNEQYF | TRBJ2-7 | . | TRBV7-3
CASRLSVNDEQYF | TRBJ2-7 | . | TRBV5-1
CSAKVYSNQPQHF | TRBJ1-5 | . | TRBV20-1
CASSLSQFYKQYF | TRBJ2-7 | . | TRBV5-1
CASSVLRLAGSSYNEQFF | TRBJ2-1 | TRBD2 | TRBV7-9
CSVTDQGTLHYNEQFF | TRBJ2-1 | . | TRBV29-1
CASSVIGMGETQYF | TRBJ2-5 | . | TRBV9
CASSRDRSNTEACF | TRBJ1-1 | . | TRBV5-1
CASSPPPTSGKPEQYF | TRBJ2-7 | TRBD2 | TRBV18
CAWFGDSNTGELFF | TRBJ2-2 | TRBD1 | TRBV30
CASSISSQETQYF | TRBJ2-5 | . | TRBV19
CASSSGGGAGTEAFF | TRBJ1-1 | TRBD1 | TRBV28
CASSKKTGGEQYF | TRBJ2-7 | . | TRBV12-3/TRBV12-4
CASSLRGTAGNTIYF | TRBJ1-3 | TRBD1 | TRBV7-2
CASSRQGGDYGYTF | TRBJ1-2 | TRBD1 | TRBV18
CASSPGGSLVEQYF | TRBJ2-7 | TRBD2 | TRBV5-1